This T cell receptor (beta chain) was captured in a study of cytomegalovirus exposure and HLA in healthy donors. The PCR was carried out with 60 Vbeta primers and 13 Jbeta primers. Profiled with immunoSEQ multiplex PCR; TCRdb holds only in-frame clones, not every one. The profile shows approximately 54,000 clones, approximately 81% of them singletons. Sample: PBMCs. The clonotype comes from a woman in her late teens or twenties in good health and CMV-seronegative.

For the CDR3, the DNA is TGTGCCACCCCATCCAGGGGATCGTGGCTTTACAATGAGCAGTTCTTC. It is translated as CATPSRGSWLYNEQFF. The chain links TRBV19 to TRBJ2-1, with D tentatively TRBD1 (6 bases). The CDR3 spans 16 residues. Germline CDR1 reads LNHDA; CDR2 reads SQIVND (reference sequence). Trimming stripped 10 bases from V and 4 bases from J, with 23 bases between.